This TCR beta chain was identified in a study of shared clonotypes between healthy human individuals. Study-level results: The genetic and exposure-history diversity represented was limited by few donors.

Germline CDR1 reads SGHAT; CDR2 reads FQNNGV. This CDR3 comprises 13 residues. Trimming took 4 bases from V and 2 from J, leaving 8 bases between them. Details on this clone: The antigen is unknown.

Sorted-subset replicate PCR reactions were performed with about 210 ng DNA, corresponding to roughly 29,000 T cell genomes. The repertoire was sequenced with immunoSEQ multiplex PCR; TCRdb's copy has only in-frame clones and lacks some. Among some 200,000 clones, 50% to 75% were seen once, and the ten largest hold 11%. The donor cohort consisted entirely of Caucasian adults residing in Nashville, Tennessee. This TCR was sampled from a young man in good health. The chain carries TRBV11-2 and TRBJ1-1, with a possible D match to TRBD1 (5 bases). Specimen: memory CD4+ T cells sorted from blood. Stated subset: CD45RA-negative fraction. DNA for the CDR3: TGTGCCAGCAGCTCCGACAGAAACACTGAAGCTTTCTTT. Its protein is CASSSDRNTEAFF.